The 8 T cell receptor beta chains below come from one sample, sequenced in a study of T cell responses to AZD1222 COVID-19 vaccine (dated by TCRdb to the early 2020s). Library generation was performed with the immunoSEQ multiplex PCR assay. This immuneACCESS table, as held by TCRdb, lists in-frame sequences with V and J called but not all clones. Of the missing ones, under half trace to an unresolved V gene in checked studies; the others have no known cause. The sample contains 150,000 to 200,000 clones, approximately 90% of them found a single time. 4.4% of the sample is held by the ten biggest clonotypes. The label giving this sample's time point can be read as: baseline before first vaccination. The source was peripheral blood, collected on day 0 of AZD1222 vaccination. All receptors come from an adult in good health.

This chain's CDR3 is CASSPRLAGGDSEQFF. CDR3 DNA sequence: TGTGCCAGCAGCCCCCGACTAGCGGGAGGGGATTCAGAGCAGTTCTTC. This chain connects TRBV9 to TRBJ2-1; 14 positions agree with TRBD2. CDR3 length equals 16 residues. The germline CDR1 and CDR2 sequences are SGDLS and YYNGEE. V gave up 4 bases and J gave up 10 bases; unmatched junction bases: 10.

The CDR3 protein is CASSKRRGVEQYF. Here the CDR3 DNA reads TGCGCCAGCAGCAAGAGGAGAGGGGTCGAGCAGTACTTC. The chain couples TRBV5-1 to TRBJ2-7; D may correspond to TRBD1 or TRBD2 (5 bases each). CDR1 is SGHRS and CDR2 is YFSETQ in the germline V gene. The CDR3 has 13 amino acids. V lost 4 bases to trimming and J lost 6 bases, with 14 bases between them.

The chain links TRBV10-2 to TRBJ1-2; the D is unclear. The V gene lost 0 bases and the J gene lost 8 bases, with 7 bases spanning the gap. The CDR3 contains 12 residues. CDR1 and CDR2 from the germline V gene are WSHSY and SAAADI. CDR3 DNA: TGCGCCAGCAGTGAGTCGACCGGGGGCTACACCTTC. This sequence encodes CASSESTGGYTF.

V usage is TRBV11-3 and J usage is TRBJ2-4; a weak D match, TRBD1 (5 bases). Germline loops: CDR1 SGHNT, CDR2 YENEEA. The CDR3 extends over 16 amino acids. V lost 1 base and J 2 bases, leaving 12 bases between the germline ends. The CDR3 nucleotides read TGTGCCAGCAGCTTAGTAGGGGCGGTGACCAAAAACATTCAGTACTTC. This encodes CASSLVGAVTKNIQYF. The complete variable domain, with remaining parts taken from reference TRBV11-3 and TRBJ2-4, reads EAGVVQSPRYKIIEKKQPVAFWCNPISGHNTLYWYLQNLGQGPELLIRYENEEAVDDSQLPKDRFSAERLKGVDSTLKIQPAELGDSAVYLCASSLVGAVTKNIQYFGAGTRLSVL.

The CDR3 DNA sequence: TGTGCCAGCAGCTTTAGCGGGAGGTACCAAGAGACCCAGTACTTC. Protein sequence: CASSFSGRYQETQYF. The chain recombines TRBV11-2 with TRBJ2-5, with 10 bases fitting TRBD2. The V gene end was trimmed by 3 bases and the J gene end by 0 bases; junction bases not matched to a gene: 1. Germline CDR1 SGHAT, CDR2 FQNNGV. This CDR3 contains 15 residues.

This sequence joins TRBV28 and TRBJ1-2, with TRBD1 matching over 9 bases. CDR1 and CDR2 (germline): MDHEN, SYDVKM. The CDR3 is made up of 17 amino acids. The V segment lost 4 bases and the J segment 2 bases; nucleotides outside the gene matches: 11. The CDR3 here is CASSSPDRGIKNYGYTF. CDR3 sequence (DNA): TGTGCCAGCAGTTCCCCCGACAGGGGGATTAAAAACTATGGCTACACCTTC.

The chain has TRBV7-3 and TRBJ2-2; unclear D gene. The CDR3 totals 13 residues. The germline gives CDR1 SGHTA, CDR2 FQGTGA. V shed 0 bases and J shed 7 bases, with 6 bases lying between them. The CDR3 DNA is TGTGCCAGCAGCTTAACGTGGGACGGGGAGCTGTTTTTT. Its translation is CASSLTWDGELFF.

This sequence joins TRBV7-3 and TRBJ1-1, with D unresolved. V was clipped by 1 base and J by 4 bases, with 10 bases between them. Per the germline V gene, CDR1 is SGHTA and CDR2 is FQGTGA. The CDR3 is made up of 14 amino acids. This chain's CDR3 is CASSLNRETTEAFF. The CDR3 bases are TGTGCCAGCAGCTTAAATAGGGAAACCACTGAAGCTTTCTTT.